Sequencing of this T cell receptor (beta chain) was carried out in a study of cytotoxic CD8 clonotypes in ibrutinib-treated CLL (dated by TCRdb to the early 2020s). About the full investigation: In this cohort, approximately 15 patients were treatment-naive and 11 to 12 were relapsed/refractory, while under 18 had unmutated IGHV. Responses were partial in 25 or so patients and complete in 2; after median around 68 months follow-up, about 14 stayed in remission and some twelve progressed. The response samples were drawn at a median of 12 months into treatment, with a range of roughly 6 to 36 months. On average, each sample yielded 270,000 or so productive templates and tens of thousands of productive rearrangements. Of the approximately 86 participants in the trial, about 26 had longitudinal samples available. Cryopreserved peripheral blood mononuclear cells were obtained before treatment, at response, and at either sustained remission or disease progression. The research as a whole found: Public clonotypes were found to be uncommon and were observed to contract or remain stable during treatment; the increase in clonality was shown to reflect expansion of private clonotypes at ibrutinib response. Baseline clonality was found to be higher than that of age-matched healthy donors and was strongly correlated with circulating CD8+ T-cell counts. Lymph node repertoires were not examined, and the timing of sampling was not matched between patients in sustained remission and those whose disease progressed. Clonality rose at ibrutinib response, remained stable during sustained remission, and dropped back toward baseline at progression.

Around 2 micrograms of genomic DNA were extracted from cryopreserved PBMCs for TCR beta library preparation. Longitudinal blood samples from CLL patients on ibrutinib monotherapy underwent high-throughput TCR beta sequencing. Patients were enrolled in a phase 2 open-label single-center ibrutinib monotherapy trial. A MiSeq instrument was used for deep resolution sequencing, which targeted depths ranging from 1 in 1 million up to 1 in 200,000 T cells, with coverage averaging 10x for each clonotype. The immunoSEQ hsTCRB Kit was used to generate the TCR beta libraries. Processing in the source paper ran as follows. ImmunoSEQ Data Assistant and ImmunoSEQ Analyzer were used for data analysis, and V, D and J genes were assigned according to IMGT definitions. Clonality, which ranges from 0 to 1, was calculated by subtracting the normalized Shannon entropy of productive rearrangement frequencies from one. Public clonotype analysis was restricted to overrepresented clonotypes comprising at least 0.05% of each patient's repertoire. Some 13 repertoires from age-matched healthy donors, obtained from immuneACCESS, served as clonality controls. TCRdb stores this immuneACCESS table with in-frame sequences only. Part of the clones is absent; in the studies checked, under half of the shortfall reflects unresolved V genes, and no reason is known for the rest. Clone size and V and J calls were adopted from that table, with D and trimming inferred from the DNA. The sample table shows about 310,000 clones, and roughly 85% are seen once. The ten largest clones add up to over 5.5% of the sample.

Turning to this clone: No antigen is known for it. No much larger clonotype is one base removed from it; base qualities were not supplied.

From the cysteine through the phenylalanine, the CDR3 covers 15 amino acids. The DNA shown is the 45-base CDR3, in frame from base 1. The V and J ends are trimmed by 4 bases and 2 bases, leaving 15 bases between them. The germline V gene supplies CDR1 SQVTM and CDR2 ANQGSEA. The sequence came from a human donor with chronic lymphocytic leukemia. The chain is encoded by TRBV29-1 joined to TRBJ1-5; the D gene is perhaps TRBD1, from 5 matching bases. Sequenced here: PBMCs, sampled before ibrutinib treatment. The DNA sequence is given as TGCAGCGTTGTTGTGGGGCAGGTCGGCAATCAGCCCCAGCATTTT. It encodes CSVVVGQVGNQPQHF.